This is a list of T cell receptor beta chains from one sample in a study of cytomegalovirus exposure and HLA in healthy donors. Repertoires were generated with immunoSEQ multiplex PCR, while TCRdb's copy carries only in-frame clones and drops some. The table lists some 200,000 clones, around four fifths of them singletons. The material sequenced was PBMCs. These receptors originate from a boy between 2 and 10 years old in good health and CMV-seronegative. The CDR3 runs from the conserved cysteine through the conserved F or W. A D gene is named only where the DNA matches it firmly. Clone size is shown for a subset of rows, as once, few, many or a class of expanded clone.

j_gene: TRBJ1-2
v_gene: TRBV6-5
abundance: once
d_gene: NA
CDR3aa: CASSSRRGYGYTF
CDR3nt: TGTGCCAGCAGTTCCCGCAGGGGCTATGGCTACACCTTC

j_gene: TRBJ2-1
v_gene: TRBV7-9
abundance: NA
d_gene: TRBD1
CDR3aa: CASSSAGQGYNEQFF
CDR3nt: TGTGCCAGCAGCTCGGCGGGACAGGGGTACAATGAGCAGTTCTTC

j_gene: TRBJ2-7
v_gene: TRBV11-2
abundance: once
d_gene: TRBD1
CDR3aa: CASSLDGQGIHEQYF
CDR3nt: TGTGCCAGCAGCTTAGATGGACAGGGGATCCACGAGCAGTACTTC

j_gene: TRBJ1-1
v_gene: TRBV5-4
abundance: NA
d_gene: NA
CDR3aa: CASSWKGRHLNTEAFF
CDR3nt: TGTGCCAGCAGCTGGAAGGGGCGCCACCTCAACACTGAAGCTTTCTTT

j_gene: TRBJ1-1
v_gene: TRBV5-6
abundance: few
d_gene: TRBD1
CDR3aa: CASSSGQAVREAFF
CDR3nt: TGTGCCAGCAGCTCGGGACAGGCCGTGAGGGAAGCTTTCTTT

j_gene: TRBJ2-3
v_gene: TRBV7-2
abundance: NA
d_gene: TRBD2
CDR3aa: CASSSGLAGGDSTDTQYF
CDR3nt: TGTGCCAGCAGCTCGGGACTAGCGGGGGGGGACAGCACAGATACGCAGTATTTT

j_gene: TRBJ2-3
v_gene: TRBV19
abundance: NA
d_gene: TRBD2
CDR3aa: CASSVSSGVGTDTQYF
CDR3nt: TGTGCCAGTAGTGTCTCTAGCGGGGTCGGGACAGATACGCAGTATTTT

j_gene: TRBJ1-2
v_gene: TRBV7-8
abundance: NA
d_gene: NA
CDR3aa: CASSPGQSYGYTF
CDR3nt: TGTGCCAGCAGCCCAGGACAGAGCTATGGCTACACCTTC

j_gene: TRBJ1-2
v_gene: TRBV4-1
abundance: few
d_gene: NA
CDR3aa: CASSPSVANYGYTF
CDR3nt: TGCGCCAGCAGCCCCTCGGTAGCTAACTATGGCTACACCTTC

j_gene: TRBJ2-1
v_gene: TRBV21-1
abundance: NA
d_gene: NA
CDR3aa: CASSKGPLSSYNEQFF
CDR3nt: TGTGCCAGCAGCAAAGGTCCCTTGAGCTCCTACAATGAGCAGTTCTTC

j_gene: TRBJ2-1
v_gene: TRBV5-6
abundance: NA
d_gene: TRBD2
CDR3aa: CASSSGTSGYEQFF
CDR3nt: TGTGCCAGCAGCTCCGGGACTAGCGGCTATGAGCAGTTCTTC

j_gene: TRBJ1-5
v_gene: TRBV6-4
abundance: NA
d_gene: NA
CDR3aa: CASSPEGGEQPQHF
CDR3nt: TGTGCCAGCAGCCCCGAGGGGGGGGAGCAGCCCCAGCATTTT

j_gene: TRBJ1-3
v_gene: TRBV21-1
abundance: NA
d_gene: NA
CDR3aa: CASSKVNRNGNTIYF
CDR3nt: TGTGCCAGCAGCAAAGTAAACAGGAATGGAAACACCATATATTTT

j_gene: TRBJ1-3
v_gene: TRBV5-4
abundance: once
d_gene: TRBD1
CDR3aa: CASSSDRVPSGNTIYF
CDR3nt: TGTGCCAGCAGCTCAGACAGGGTCCCCTCTGGAAACACCATATATTTT

j_gene: TRBJ2-2
v_gene: TRBV2
abundance: few
d_gene: NA
CDR3aa: CASVANTGELFF
CDR3nt: TGTGCCAGCGTCGCGAACACCGGGGAGCTGTTTTTT

j_gene: TRBJ2-5
v_gene: TRBV10-1
abundance: NA
d_gene: TRBD2
CDR3aa: CASSVTSGAPRETQYF
CDR3nt: TGCGCCAGCAGTGTGACTAGCGGGGCCCCACGGGAGACCCAGTACTTC

j_gene: TRBJ2-1
v_gene: TRBV4-2
abundance: few
d_gene: TRBD2
CDR3aa: CASNLGSGRLNEQFF
CDR3nt: TGTGCCAGCAACCTCGGTAGCGGGAGGTTGAATGAGCAGTTCTTC

j_gene: TRBJ1-2
v_gene: TRBV9
abundance: NA
d_gene: NA
CDR3aa: CASSDDLDRNYGYTF
CDR3nt: TGTGCCAGCAGCGACGACTTAGACCGTAACTATGGCTACACCTTC

j_gene: TRBJ2-2
v_gene: TRBV10-2
abundance: NA
d_gene: TRBD2
CDR3aa: CASSEQLAGFMGELFF
CDR3nt: TGCGCCAGCAGTGAGCAACTAGCGGGATTCATGGGGGAGCTGTTTTTT

j_gene: TRBJ1-4
v_gene: TRBV7-8
abundance: NA
d_gene: NA
CDR3aa: CASSLTATNEKLFF
CDR3nt: TGTGCCAGCAGCTTAACAGCAACTAATGAAAAACTGTTTTTT

j_gene: TRBJ2-5
v_gene: TRBV15
abundance: NA
d_gene: TRBD1
CDR3aa: CATSRGQGKSETQYF
CDR3nt: TGTGCCACCAGCAGGGGACAGGGAAAGTCAGAGACCCAGTACTTC

j_gene: TRBJ2-2
v_gene: TRBV14
abundance: NA
d_gene: NA
CDR3aa: CASSWARNTGELFF
CDR3nt: TGTGCCAGCAGCTGGGCGAGGAACACCGGGGAGCTGTTTTTT

j_gene: TRBJ1-2
v_gene: TRBV5-1
abundance: few
d_gene: NA
CDR3aa: CASSLDRHGYTF
CDR3nt: TGCGCCAGCAGCTTGGACAGGCACGGCTACACCTTC

j_gene: TRBJ2-5
v_gene: TRBV5-6
abundance: NA
d_gene: TRBD2
CDR3aa: CASSLSVASGMSLETQYF
CDR3nt: TGTGCCAGCAGCTTGAGTGTGGCTAGCGGGATGTCTCTAGAGACCCAGTACTTC

j_gene: TRBJ2-7
v_gene: TRBV5-6
abundance: few
d_gene: NA
CDR3aa: CASSLPAGVADQQYF
CDR3nt: TGTGCCAGCAGCTTACCGGCCGGGGTAGCGGACCAGCAGTACTTC

j_gene: TRBJ2-3
v_gene: TRBV4-1
abundance: few
d_gene: NA
CDR3aa: CASSRSEIGDGDTQYF
CDR3nt: TGCGCCAGCAGCCGATCAGAGATAGGGGATGGAGATACGCAGTATTTT

j_gene: TRBJ2-7
v_gene: TRBV5-1
abundance: NA
d_gene: NA
CDR3aa: CASSFNTNYEQYF
CDR3nt: TGCGCCAGCAGCTTTAACACTAACTACGAGCAGTACTTC

j_gene: TRBJ1-5
v_gene: TRBV12-5
abundance: NA
d_gene: NA
CDR3aa: CASGKSRPPDSNQPQHF
CDR3nt: TGTGCTAGTGGTAAGTCTCGTCCGCCAGATAGCAATCAGCCCCAGCATTTT

j_gene: TRBJ2-1
v_gene: TRBV11-2
abundance: NA
d_gene: TRBD2
CDR3aa: CASSGTSGSYNEQFF
CDR3nt: TGTGCCAGCAGCGGGACTAGCGGGAGCTACAATGAGCAGTTCTTC

j_gene: TRBJ2-7
v_gene: TRBV5-1
abundance: NA
d_gene: TRBD1
CDR3aa: CASSQTGSAQQYF
CDR3nt: TGCGCCAGCAGCCAGACAGGGTCGGCGCAGCAGTACTTC

j_gene: TRBJ2-3
v_gene: TRBV5-1
abundance: NA
d_gene: TRBD1
CDR3aa: CASSPPGQGTDTRYF
CDR3nt: TGCGCCAGCAGCCCCCCGGGACAGGGGACAGATACGCGGTATTTT

j_gene: TRBJ2-5
v_gene: TRBV5-6
abundance: NA
d_gene: NA
CDR3aa: CASSSSRTQYF
CDR3nt: TGTGCCAGCAGCTCCTCTAGGACCCAGTACTTC

j_gene: TRBJ1-4
v_gene: TRBV29-1
abundance: NA
d_gene: NA
CDR3aa: CSALSWGPNEKLFF
CDR3nt: TGCAGCGCCCTGTCGTGGGGGCCTAATGAAAAACTGTTTTTT

j_gene: TRBJ1-2
v_gene: TRBV7-2
abundance: NA
d_gene: NA
CDR3aa: CASSLNLRDINGYTF
CDR3nt: TGTGCCAGCAGCTTAAATCTCCGGGACATAAATGGCTACACCTTC

j_gene: TRBJ2-1
v_gene: TRBV30
abundance: NA
d_gene: NA
CDR3aa: CAWNGYNEQFF
CDR3nt: TGTGCCTGGAACGGTTACAATGAGCAGTTCTTC

j_gene: TRBJ2-3
v_gene: TRBV10-3
abundance: NA
d_gene: TRBD2
CDR3aa: CAIKPGTSGSRTHTDTQYF
CDR3nt: TGTGCCATCAAGCCCGGGACTAGCGGGAGTCGTACCCACACAGATACGCAGTATTTT

j_gene: TRBJ1-6
v_gene: TRBV5-1
abundance: NA
d_gene: TRBD1
CDR3aa: CASSPDRAGSPLHF
CDR3nt: TGCGCCAGCAGCCCCGACAGGGCTGGATCACCCCTCCACTTT

j_gene: TRBJ2-1
v_gene: TRBV5-1
abundance: NA
d_gene: TRBD2
CDR3aa: CASSLDPSGSDEQFF
CDR3nt: TGCGCCAGCAGCTTGGACCCTAGCGGGAGTGATGAGCAGTTCTTC

j_gene: TRBJ2-7
v_gene: TRBV7-9
abundance: NA
d_gene: NA
CDR3aa: CASSFAGSSYEQYF
CDR3nt: TGTGCCAGCAGCTTCGCGGGGAGCTCCTACGAGCAGTACTTC

j_gene: TRBJ2-3
v_gene: TRBV6-1
abundance: NA
d_gene: NA
CDR3aa: CASRDYTSTDTQYF
CDR3nt: TGTGCCAGCAGGGACTACACCTCCACAGATACGCAGTATTTT

j_gene: TRBJ2-7
v_gene: TRBV10-3
abundance: once
d_gene: TRBD2
CDR3aa: CAISYSLGTSPYEQYF
CDR3nt: TGTGCCATCAGTTACTCGTTAGGGACTAGCCCCTACGAGCAGTACTTC

j_gene: TRBJ1-2
v_gene: TRBV9
abundance: NA
d_gene: NA
CDR3aa: CASSPEGVGYHGYTF
CDR3nt: TGTGCCAGCAGCCCGGAAGGGGTCGGTTATCATGGCTACACCTTC

j_gene: TRBJ2-3
v_gene: TRBV23-1
abundance: NA
d_gene: NA
CDR3aa: CASSRGGTASTDTQYF
CDR3nt: TGCGCCAGCAGTCGAGGCGGGACAGCTAGCACAGATACGCAGTATTTT

j_gene: TRBJ2-7
v_gene: TRBV11-2
abundance: NA
d_gene: NA
CDR3aa: CASSLEAPGYEQYF
CDR3nt: TGTGCCAGCAGCTTAGAGGCACCAGGGTACGAGCAGTACTTC

j_gene: TRBJ2-1
v_gene: TRBV5-4
abundance: few
d_gene: TRBD1
CDR3aa: CASSPTGVSYNEQFF
CDR3nt: TGTGCCAGCAGCCCGACAGGGGTCTCCTACAATGAGCAGTTCTTC

j_gene: TRBJ2-1
v_gene: TRBV5-4
abundance: NA
d_gene: TRBD2
CDR3aa: CASRSPSGSSNEQFF
CDR3nt: TGTGCCAGCAGATCCCCTAGCGGGAGTAGCAATGAGCAGTTCTTC

j_gene: TRBJ2-1
v_gene: TRBV6-1
abundance: NA
d_gene: TRBD2
CDR3aa: CASTERGGDNEQFF
CDR3nt: TGTGCCAGCACGGAGCGGGGGGGAGACAATGAGCAGTTCTTC

j_gene: TRBJ1-2
v_gene: TRBV9
abundance: NA
d_gene: TRBD1
CDR3aa: CASSFRDSYYGYTF
CDR3nt: TGTGCCAGCAGCTTCCGGGACAGCTACTATGGCTACACCTTC

j_gene: TRBJ2-7
v_gene: TRBV6-5
abundance: NA
d_gene: NA
CDR3aa: CASSGHSTSYEQYF
CDR3nt: TGTGCCAGCAGCGGACACTCAACATCATACGAGCAGTACTTC

j_gene: TRBJ2-1
v_gene: TRBV11-1
abundance: NA
d_gene: TRBD2
CDR3aa: CASSLGRGSGEQFF
CDR3nt: TGTGCCAGCAGCTTAGGCCGCGGGAGTGGGGAGCAGTTCTTC

j_gene: TRBJ1-6
v_gene: TRBV9
abundance: NA
d_gene: NA
CDR3aa: CASSSTGSSYNSPLHF
CDR3nt: TGTGCCAGCAGCTCTACAGGGAGCTCCTATAATTCACCCCTCCACTTT

j_gene: TRBJ2-1
v_gene: TRBV6-1
abundance: NA
d_gene: TRBD2
CDR3aa: CASISLAGGEQFF
CDR3nt: TGTGCCAGCATCTCTCTAGCGGGCGGAGAGCAGTTCTTC

j_gene: TRBJ2-3
v_gene: TRBV9
abundance: once
d_gene: TRBD2
CDR3aa: CASRGTSGSTDTQYF
CDR3nt: TGTGCCAGCAGGGGTACTAGCGGGAGCACAGATACGCAGTATTTT

j_gene: TRBJ2-7
v_gene: TRBV5-6
abundance: NA
d_gene: TRBD1
CDR3aa: CASSFDRATYEQYF
CDR3nt: TGTGCCAGCAGCTTCGACAGGGCTACCTACGAGCAGTACTTC

j_gene: TRBJ2-5
v_gene: TRBV4-2
abundance: NA
d_gene: TRBD2
CDR3aa: CASSRSSSGSYSWETQYF
CDR3nt: TGTGCCAGCAGCCGGTCCTCTAGCGGGAGCTATTCCTGGGAGACCCAGTACTTC